A single sample is the source of the 8 T cell receptor beta chains below, sequenced in a study of T cell changes during pregnancy in multiple sclerosis (dated by TCRdb to 2018 to 2020). The library relied on the immunoSEQ multiplex PCR assay. This is the immuneACCESS table as TCRdb keeps it, with only in-frame sequences that have V and J called. A part of the clones is gone; compared with another copy, unresolved V genes explain less than half, and the rest is unexplained. The sample table records approximately 63,000 clones; roughly nine tenths of these occur just once. The leading ten clones occupy 1% to 1.5% of the sample. The specimen comprised peripheral blood, sampled after pregnancy. Every receptor here comes from a female donor in good health, enrolled as a control in a pregnancy study.

The gene calls are TRBV11-1 and TRBJ2-7; TRBD2 is a possible D gene (5 bases). CDR1 is SGHAT, CDR2 FQDESV, per germline (reference sequence). This CDR3 contains 15 residues. The V and J ends lost 1 base and 3 bases respectively, with 13 bases between them. As DNA, the CDR3 is TGTGCCAGCAGCTTAGGCCCCTCTGGAGGCTACGAGCAGTACTTC. Its translation: CASSLGPSGGYEQYF. Supplemented by reference TRBV11-1 and TRBJ2-7, the full variable domain reads EAEVAQSPRYKITEKSQAVAFWCDPISGHATLYWYRQILGQGPELLVQFQDESVVDDSQLPKDRFSAERLKGVDSTLKIQPAELGDSAMYLCASSLGPSGGYEQYFGPGTRLTVT.

The V gene is TRBV5-6, the J gene TRBJ1-2; no reliable D call. The germline V gene encodes CDR1 SGHDT and CDR2 YYEEEE. V dropped 2 bases and J dropped 0 bases, with 5 bases sitting between them. The CDR3 length is 13 residues. The CDR3 spells CASSLQSNYGYTF. Here the CDR3 DNA reads TGTGCCAGCAGCTTACAGTCTAACTATGGCTACACCTTC.

The chain couples TRBV15 to TRBJ2-5, with D tentatively TRBD2 (6 bases). The CDR3 loop spans 14 amino acids. V gave up 5 bases and J gave up 2 bases, with 12 bases separating them. The germline V gene encodes CDR1 LNHNV and CDR2 YYDKDF (reference sequence). The CDR3 DNA reads as TGTGCCACCAGCCCCGGAGGGCAGCAAGAGACCCAGTACTTC. Protein: CATSPGGQQETQYF.

V usage is TRBV27 and J usage is TRBJ1-5; D uncertain. The CDR3 spans 14 residues. V shed 6 bases and J shed 0 bases, with 9 bases lying between them. Germline V gene sequence: CDR1 MNHEY, CDR2 SMNVEV (reference sequence). In DNA form, the CDR3 reads TGTGCCAGCAGACGACGGGATAGCAATCAGCCCCAGCATTTT. As protein: CASRRRDSNQPQHF.

The chain joins TRBV18 to TRBJ1-3, with D uncertain. This CDR3 has 16 residues. The V gene lost 3 bases and the J gene lost 0 bases, with 12 bases spanning the gap. Germline loops: CDR1 KGHSH, CDR2 LQKENI. The CDR3 nucleotides are TGTGCCAGCTCACCCCTGCGGGTGAGCTCTGGAAACACCATATATTTT. As protein: CASSPLRVSSGNTIYF.

The chain carries TRBV27 and TRBJ1-2; D might be TRBD1 (6 bases). The V end was cut by 4 bases, the J end by 4 bases, with 13 bases between. CDR3 length: 14 residues. From germline, CDR1 is MNHEY and CDR2 SMNVEV (reference sequence). The CDR3 region is CASSSRTEFYGYTF. The CDR3 DNA is TGTGCCAGCAGTTCCCGGACAGAATTCTATGGCTACACCTTC.

V usage is TRBV30 and J usage is TRBJ1-2; a weak D match, TRBD1 (6 bases). Trimming pared 1 base from V and 13 bases from J, leaving 16 bases between. Germline CDR1 is GTSNPN and CDR2 is SVGIG (reference sequence). The CDR3 is made up of 12 amino acids. CDR3 region: CAWSEGTGSCTF. The CDR3 DNA reads as TGTGCCTGGAGTGAAGGAACAGGGTCTTGCACCTTC.

V and J are TRBV19 and TRBJ1-2, with D unclear. This CDR3 has 10 amino acids. V was trimmed by 6 bases and J by 8 bases, leaving 7 bases between them. CDR1 and CDR2 (germline): LNHDA, SQIVND (reference sequence). CDR3 sequence: CASSFVGYTF. CDR3 nucleotide sequence: TGTGCCAGTAGCTTCGTGGGCTACACCTTC.